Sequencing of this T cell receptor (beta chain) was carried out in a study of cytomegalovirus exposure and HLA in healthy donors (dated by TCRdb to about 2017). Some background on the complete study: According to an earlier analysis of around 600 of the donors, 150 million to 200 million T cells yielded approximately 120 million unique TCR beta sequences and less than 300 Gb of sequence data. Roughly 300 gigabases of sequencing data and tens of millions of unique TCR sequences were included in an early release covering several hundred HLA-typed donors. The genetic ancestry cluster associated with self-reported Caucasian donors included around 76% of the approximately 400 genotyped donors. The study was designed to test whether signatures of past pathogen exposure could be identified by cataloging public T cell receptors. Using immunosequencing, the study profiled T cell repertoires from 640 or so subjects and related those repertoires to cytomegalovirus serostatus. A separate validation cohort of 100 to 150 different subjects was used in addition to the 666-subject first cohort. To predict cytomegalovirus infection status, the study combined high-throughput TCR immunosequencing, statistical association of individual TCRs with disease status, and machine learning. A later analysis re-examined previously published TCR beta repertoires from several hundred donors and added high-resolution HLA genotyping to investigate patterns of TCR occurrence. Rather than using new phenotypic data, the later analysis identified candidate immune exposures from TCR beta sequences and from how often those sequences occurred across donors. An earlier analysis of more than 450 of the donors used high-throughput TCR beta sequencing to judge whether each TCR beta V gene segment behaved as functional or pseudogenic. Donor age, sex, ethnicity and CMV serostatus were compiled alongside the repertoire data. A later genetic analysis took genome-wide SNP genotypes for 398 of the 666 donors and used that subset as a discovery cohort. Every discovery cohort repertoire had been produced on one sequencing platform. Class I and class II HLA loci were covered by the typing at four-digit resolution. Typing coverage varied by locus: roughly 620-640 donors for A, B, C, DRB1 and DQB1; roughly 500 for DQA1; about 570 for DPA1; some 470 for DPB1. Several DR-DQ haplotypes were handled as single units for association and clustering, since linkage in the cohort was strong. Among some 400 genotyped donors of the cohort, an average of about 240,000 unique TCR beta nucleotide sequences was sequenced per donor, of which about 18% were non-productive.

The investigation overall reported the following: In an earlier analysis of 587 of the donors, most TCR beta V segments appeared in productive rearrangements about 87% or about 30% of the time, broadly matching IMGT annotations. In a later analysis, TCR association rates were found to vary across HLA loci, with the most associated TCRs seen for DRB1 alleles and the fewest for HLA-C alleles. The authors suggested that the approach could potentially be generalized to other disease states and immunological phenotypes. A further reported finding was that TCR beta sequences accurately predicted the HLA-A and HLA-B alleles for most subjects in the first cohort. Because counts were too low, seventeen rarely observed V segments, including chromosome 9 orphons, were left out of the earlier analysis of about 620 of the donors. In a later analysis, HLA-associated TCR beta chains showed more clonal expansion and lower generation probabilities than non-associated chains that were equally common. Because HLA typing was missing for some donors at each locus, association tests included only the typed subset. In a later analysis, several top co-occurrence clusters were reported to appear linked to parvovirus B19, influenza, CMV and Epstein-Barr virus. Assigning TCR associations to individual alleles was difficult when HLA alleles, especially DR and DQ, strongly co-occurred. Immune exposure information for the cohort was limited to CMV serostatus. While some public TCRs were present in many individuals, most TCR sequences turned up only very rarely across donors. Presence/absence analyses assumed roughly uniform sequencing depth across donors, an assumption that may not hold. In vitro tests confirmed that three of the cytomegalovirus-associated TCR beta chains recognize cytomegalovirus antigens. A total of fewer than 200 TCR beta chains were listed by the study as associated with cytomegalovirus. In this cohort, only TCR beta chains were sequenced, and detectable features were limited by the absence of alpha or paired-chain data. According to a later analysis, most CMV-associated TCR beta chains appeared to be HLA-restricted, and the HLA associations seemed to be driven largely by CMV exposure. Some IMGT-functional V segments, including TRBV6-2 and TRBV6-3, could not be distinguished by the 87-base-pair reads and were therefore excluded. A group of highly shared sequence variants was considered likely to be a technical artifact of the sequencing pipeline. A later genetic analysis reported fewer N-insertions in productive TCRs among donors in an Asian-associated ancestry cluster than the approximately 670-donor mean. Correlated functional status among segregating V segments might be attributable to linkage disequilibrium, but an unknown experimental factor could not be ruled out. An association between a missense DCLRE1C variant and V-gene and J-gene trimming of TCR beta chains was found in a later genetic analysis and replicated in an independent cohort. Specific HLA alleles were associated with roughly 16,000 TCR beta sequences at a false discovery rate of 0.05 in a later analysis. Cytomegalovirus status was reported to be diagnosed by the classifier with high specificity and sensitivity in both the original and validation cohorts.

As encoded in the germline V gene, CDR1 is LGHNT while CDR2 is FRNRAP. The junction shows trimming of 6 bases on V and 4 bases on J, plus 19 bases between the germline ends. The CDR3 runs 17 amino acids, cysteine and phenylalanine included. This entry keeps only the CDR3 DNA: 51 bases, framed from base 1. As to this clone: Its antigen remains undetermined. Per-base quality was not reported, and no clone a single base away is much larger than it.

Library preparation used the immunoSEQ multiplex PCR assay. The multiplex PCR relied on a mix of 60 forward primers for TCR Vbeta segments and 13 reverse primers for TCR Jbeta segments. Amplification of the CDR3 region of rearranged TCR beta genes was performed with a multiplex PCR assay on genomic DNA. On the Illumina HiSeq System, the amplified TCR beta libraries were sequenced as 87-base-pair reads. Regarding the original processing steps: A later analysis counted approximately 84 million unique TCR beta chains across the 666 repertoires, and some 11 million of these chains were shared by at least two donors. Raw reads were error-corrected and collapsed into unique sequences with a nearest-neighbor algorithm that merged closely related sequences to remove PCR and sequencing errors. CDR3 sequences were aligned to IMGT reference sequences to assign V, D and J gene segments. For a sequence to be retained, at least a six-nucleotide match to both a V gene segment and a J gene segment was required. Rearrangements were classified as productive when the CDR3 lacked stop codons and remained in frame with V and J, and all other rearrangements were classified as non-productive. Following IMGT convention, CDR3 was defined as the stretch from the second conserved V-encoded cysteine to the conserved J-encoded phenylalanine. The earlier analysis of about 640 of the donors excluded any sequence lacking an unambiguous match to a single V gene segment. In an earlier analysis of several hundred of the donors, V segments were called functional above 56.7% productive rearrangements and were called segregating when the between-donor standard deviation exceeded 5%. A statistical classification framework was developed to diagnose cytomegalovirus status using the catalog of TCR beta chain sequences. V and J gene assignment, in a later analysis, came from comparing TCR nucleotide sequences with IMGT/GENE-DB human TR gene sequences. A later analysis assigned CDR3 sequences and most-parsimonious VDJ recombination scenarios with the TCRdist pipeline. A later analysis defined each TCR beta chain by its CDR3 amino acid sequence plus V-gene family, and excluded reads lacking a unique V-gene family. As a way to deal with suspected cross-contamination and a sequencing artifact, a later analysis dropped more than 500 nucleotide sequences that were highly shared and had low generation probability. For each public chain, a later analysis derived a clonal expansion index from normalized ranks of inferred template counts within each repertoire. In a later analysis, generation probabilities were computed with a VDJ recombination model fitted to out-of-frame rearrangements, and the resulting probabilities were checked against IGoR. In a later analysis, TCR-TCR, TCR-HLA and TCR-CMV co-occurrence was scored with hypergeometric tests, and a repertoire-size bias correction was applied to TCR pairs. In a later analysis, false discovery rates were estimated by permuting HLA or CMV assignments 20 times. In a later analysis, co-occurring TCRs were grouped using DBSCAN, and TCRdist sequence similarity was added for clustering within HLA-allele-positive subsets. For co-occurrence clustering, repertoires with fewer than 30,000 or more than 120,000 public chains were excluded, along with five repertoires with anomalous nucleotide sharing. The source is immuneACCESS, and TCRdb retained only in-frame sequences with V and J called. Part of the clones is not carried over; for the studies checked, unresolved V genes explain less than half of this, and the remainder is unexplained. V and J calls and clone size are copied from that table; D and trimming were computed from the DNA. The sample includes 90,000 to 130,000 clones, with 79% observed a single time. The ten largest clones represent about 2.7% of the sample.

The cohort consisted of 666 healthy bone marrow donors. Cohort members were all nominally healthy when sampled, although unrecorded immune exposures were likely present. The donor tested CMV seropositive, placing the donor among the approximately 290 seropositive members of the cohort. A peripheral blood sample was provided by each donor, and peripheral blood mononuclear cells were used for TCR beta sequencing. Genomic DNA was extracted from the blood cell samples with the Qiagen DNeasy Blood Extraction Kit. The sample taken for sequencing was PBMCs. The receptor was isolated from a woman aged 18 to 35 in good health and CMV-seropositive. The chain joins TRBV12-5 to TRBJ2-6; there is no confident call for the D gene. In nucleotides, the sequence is TGTGCTAGTGGGAAAGCCAGTTTAGCAATGGGGGCCAACGTCCTGACTTTC. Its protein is CASGKASLAMGANVLTF.